These 13 T cell receptor beta chains came from one sample sequenced in a study of cytomegalovirus exposure and HLA in healthy donors. PCR primers comprised 60 Vbeta and 13 Jbeta primers. Clones were sequenced by immunoSEQ multiplex PCR, and TCRdb holds only the in-frame ones, with some missing. The sample includes approximately 69,000 clones, 70% to 80% of them seen just once. Material: PBMCs. These TCRs come from a man in his late teens or twenties in good health and CMV-seronegative.

V is TRBV5-1 and J is TRBJ2-7; 12 positions agree with TRBD1. J lost 5 bases, V lost 4 bases, and 10 bases had no gene match. The CDR3 contains 16 residues. The germline CDR1 and CDR2 sequences are SGHRS and YFSETQ. DNA of the CDR3: TGCGCCAGCAGCACCGGGGACAGGGGGCTTTATGACGAGCAGTACTTC. Translating it yields CASSTGDRGLYDEQYF.

The V call is TRBV20-1, the J call TRBJ2-7, with D possibly being TRBD1 (6 bases). Trimming removed 0 bases from V and 7 bases from J, with 7 bases in between. The germline gives CDR1 DFQATT, CDR2 SNEGSKA (reference sequence). CDR3 length equals 11 residues. CDR3 DNA sequence: TGCAGTGCTAGAGATGGACAGGAGCAGTACTTC. This sequence encodes CSARDGQEQYF.

V and J are TRBV27 and TRBJ2-7; TRBD2 matches 9 bases. The trim removed 4 bases at V and 4 bases at J, leaving 5 bases unmatched. The germline V gene encodes CDR1 MNHEY and CDR2 SMNVEV (reference sequence). This CDR3 spans 14 amino acids. CDR3 nucleotides: TGTGCCAGCAGTTCCCGCGGGGGGGCATACGAGCAGTACTTC. Amino acids: CASSSRGGAYEQYF.

The gene calls are TRBV29-1 and TRBJ1-2, with a possible D match to TRBD1 (5 bases). This CDR3 has 16 amino acids. V lost 6 bases to trimming and J lost 1 base, with 21 bases between them. The germline gives CDR1 SQVTM, CDR2 ANQGSEA. The CDR3 here is CSVDGGEVLSNYGYTF. The CDR3, as DNA: TGCAGCGTCGACGGGGGGGAGGTTTTAAGTAACTATGGCTACACCTTC.

V is TRBV7-9 and J is TRBJ2-6, with D possibly TRBD2 on 6 matching bases. V shed 5 bases and J shed 2 bases, with 13 bases lying between them. The CDR3 spans 16 residues. Germline assignment: CDR1 SEHNR and CDR2 FQNEAQ (reference sequence). This chain's CDR3 is CASSRTRRAGANVLTF. CDR3 sequence (DNA): TGTGCCAGCAGCCGAACCCGGAGGGCTGGGGCCAACGTCCTGACTTTC.

The chain carries TRBV9 and TRBJ2-5; 10 bases map to TRBD1. Germline V gene lookup returns CDR1 SGDLS and CDR2 YYNGEE. This CDR3 has 14 amino acids. Trimming cost V 3 bases and J 4 bases; bases outside gene matches: 3. The CDR3 DNA reads TGTGCCAGCAGCGGGACAGGGGGTGGAGAGACCCAGTACTTC. It encodes CASSGTGGGETQYF. Together with reference TRBV9 and TRBJ2-5, the CDR3 gives the full variable domain: DSGVTQTPKHLITATGQRVTLRCSPRSGDLSVYWYQQSLDQGLQFLIQYYNGEERAKGNILERFSAQQFPDLHSELNLSSLELGDSALYFCASSGTGGGETQYFGPGTRLLVL.

A remark on this clone: The CDR3 does not close with the conserved phenylalanine or tryptophan, likely indicating a read error. The chain employs TRBV18 and TRBJ2-7; D uncertain. Trimming left V 2 bases short and J 2 bases short, with 13 bases between. From germline, CDR1 is KGHSH and CDR2 LQKENI. The CDR3 spans 15 residues. For the CDR3, the DNA is TGTGCCAGCTCACCAGGGTGGCAGGATCCCTACGAGCAGTACCTC. Its protein product is CASSPGWQDPYEQYL.

The CDR3 coding sequence is TGTGCCAGTACCGACATCCGAGGAGGGACCGCAAGCAATCAGCCCCAGCATTTT. Protein sequence: CASTDIRGGTASNQPQHF. J is TRBJ1-5 and V is TRBV19, with a tentative D call TRBD1 (5 bases). The germline V and J ends were trimmed by 7 bases and 1 base, with 23 bases remaining between them. There are 18 residues in the CDR3. Germline V CDR1 and CDR2: LNHDA, SQIVND (reference sequence). Full variable domain (missing parts from reference TRBV19 and TRBJ1-5): DGGITQSPKYLFRKEGQNVTLSCEQNLNHDAMYWYRQDPGQGLRLIYYSQIVNDFQKGDIAEGYSVSREKKESFPLTVTSAQKNPTAFYLCASTDIRGGTASNQPQHFGDGTRLSIL.

V and J are TRBV11-2 and TRBJ1-6; D is possibly TRBD1 (6 bases). This CDR3 comprises 16 residues. V was shortened by 5 bases and J by 1 base, with 12 bases between the two germline ends. Germline V gives CDR1 SGHAT, CDR2 FQNNGV. CDR3 loop: CASSAARGSYNSPLHF. For the CDR3, the DNA is TGTGCCAGCAGCGCAGCCAGGGGATCCTATAATTCACCCCTCCACTTT.

J is TRBJ1-1 and V is TRBV5-6; 7 nucleotides line up with TRBD1. The CDR3 contains 17 residues. Losses at the gene ends were 3 bases for V and 4 bases for J; bases not matched to a gene: 15. Looked up from germline, CDR1 is SGHDT and CDR2 is YYEEEE. The CDR3 is CASSSDRANTLGTEAFF. CDR3 nucleotide sequence: TGTGCCAGCAGCTCCGACAGGGCGAACACCCTCGGCACTGAAGCTTTCTTT.

V is TRBV10-1 and J is TRBJ1-5; maybe TRBD1 (6 bases). This CDR3 has 19 residues. V lost 6 bases and J 2 bases, leaving 26 bases between the germline ends. Germline loops: CDR1 WNHNN, CDR2 SYGVQD (reference sequence). The CDR3 reads CASREISQRGGHGNQPQHF. CDR3 in DNA: TGCGCCAGCAGAGAGATCAGCCAGCGGGGGGGACATGGCAATCAGCCCCAGCATTTT.

J is TRBJ1-2 and V is TRBV6-6; 7 bases agree with TRBD1. This CDR3 is 14 amino acids long. J was trimmed by 4 bases and V by 4 bases; bases with no gene match: 6. Germline CDR1 and CDR2: MNHNY and SVGAGI (reference sequence). The CDR3 bases are TGTGCCAGCAGTTCGGGACAGACCAGCTATGGCTACACCTTC. It yields the protein CASSSGQTSYGYTF.

The chain carries TRBV7-9 and TRBJ1-1, with TRBD1 matching 7 bases. The CDR3 has 13 residues. Germline V gene data show CDR1 as SEHNR and CDR2 as FQNEAQ (reference sequence). Trimming removed 5 bases from V and 6 bases from J; junction bases left unmatched: 6. For the CDR3, the DNA is TGTGCCAGCAGCCTCGGGACAGCCCCTGAAGCTTTCTTT. Translated, it gives CASSLGTAPEAFF.